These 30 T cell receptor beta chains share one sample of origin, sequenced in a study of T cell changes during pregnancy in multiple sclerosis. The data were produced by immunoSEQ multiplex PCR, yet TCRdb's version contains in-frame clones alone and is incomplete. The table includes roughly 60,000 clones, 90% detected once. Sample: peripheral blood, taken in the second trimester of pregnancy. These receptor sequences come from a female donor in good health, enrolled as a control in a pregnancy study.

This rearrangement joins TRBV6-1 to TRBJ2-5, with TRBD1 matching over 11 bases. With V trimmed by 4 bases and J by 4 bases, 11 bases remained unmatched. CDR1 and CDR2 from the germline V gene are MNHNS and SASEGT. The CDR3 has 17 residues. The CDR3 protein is CASSVVVGGQGGETQYF. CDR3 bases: TGTGCCAGCAGTGTTGTTGTCGGGGGACAGGGGGGAGAGACCCAGTACTTC.

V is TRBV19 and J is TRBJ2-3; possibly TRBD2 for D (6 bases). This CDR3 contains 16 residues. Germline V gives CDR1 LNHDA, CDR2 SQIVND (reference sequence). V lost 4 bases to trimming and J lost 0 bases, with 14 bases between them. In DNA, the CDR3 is TGTGCCAGTAGTAACCAACTAGCTTCTAGCACAGATACGCAGTATTTT. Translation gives CASSNQLASSTDTQYF.

This chain's CDR3 is CASSLDAGLARNYEQYF. The CDR3 DNA follows: TGTGCCAGCAGCTTAGATGCAGGACTAGCGAGAAACTACGAGCAGTACTTC. The J gene is TRBJ2-7, the V gene TRBV11-2, with 9 bases lining up with TRBD2. Per the germline V gene, CDR1 is SGHAT and CDR2 is FQNNGV. This CDR3 comprises 17 residues. Trimming at V came to 0 bases and at J to 3 bases, leaving 9 bases not matched to a gene.

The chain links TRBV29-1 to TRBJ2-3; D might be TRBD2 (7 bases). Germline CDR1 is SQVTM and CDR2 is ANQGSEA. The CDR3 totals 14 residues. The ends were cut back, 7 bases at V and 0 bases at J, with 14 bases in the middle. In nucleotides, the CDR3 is TGCAGCGCGCGAGCGGGACAAAGCACAGATACGCAGTATTTT. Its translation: CSARAGQSTDTQYF.

CDR3: CASSIVGTEIYEQYF. The CDR3, as DNA: TGTGCCAGTAGTATAGTAGGGACAGAAATCTACGAGCAGTACTTC. The chain links TRBV19 to TRBJ2-7, with 7 bases aligning to TRBD1. The CDR3 is made up of 15 amino acids. Germline V lookup: CDR1 LNHDA, CDR2 SQIVND (reference sequence). The V segment lost 1 base and the J segment 3 bases; nucleotides outside the gene matches: 6.

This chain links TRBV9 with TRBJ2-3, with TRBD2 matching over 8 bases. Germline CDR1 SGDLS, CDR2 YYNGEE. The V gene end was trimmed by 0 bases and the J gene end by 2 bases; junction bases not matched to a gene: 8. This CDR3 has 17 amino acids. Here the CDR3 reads CASSVDPPGLATDTQYF. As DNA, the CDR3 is TGTGCCAGCAGCGTAGACCCCCCCGGACTAGCCACAGATACGCAGTATTTT.

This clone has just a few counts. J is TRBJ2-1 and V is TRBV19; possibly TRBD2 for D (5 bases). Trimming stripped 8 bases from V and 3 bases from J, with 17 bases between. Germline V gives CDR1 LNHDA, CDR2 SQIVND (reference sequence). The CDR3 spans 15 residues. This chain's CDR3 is CASAPPGMDYNEQFF. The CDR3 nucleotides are TGTGCCAGTGCACCCCCGGGGATGGACTACAATGAGCAGTTCTTC. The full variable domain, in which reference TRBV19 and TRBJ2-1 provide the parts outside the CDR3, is DGGITQSPKYLFRKEGQNVTLSCEQNLNHDAMYWYRQDPGQGLRLIYYSQIVNDFQKGDIAEGYSVSREKKESFPLTVTSAQKNPTAFYLCASAPPGMDYNEQFFGPGTRLTVL.

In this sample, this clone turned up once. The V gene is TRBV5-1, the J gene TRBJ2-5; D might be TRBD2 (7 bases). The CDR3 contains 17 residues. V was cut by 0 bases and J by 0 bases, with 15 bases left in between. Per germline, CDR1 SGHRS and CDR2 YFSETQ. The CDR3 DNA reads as TGCGCCAGCAGCTTGGCGGGGGGCCCCTGGTACCAAGAGACCCAGTACTTC. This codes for CASSLAGGPWYQETQYF.

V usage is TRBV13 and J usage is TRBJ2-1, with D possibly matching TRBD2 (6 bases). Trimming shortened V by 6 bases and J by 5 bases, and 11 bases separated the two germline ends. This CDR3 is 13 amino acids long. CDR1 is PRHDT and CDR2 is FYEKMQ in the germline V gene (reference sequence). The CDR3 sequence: CASRAPGDNEQFF. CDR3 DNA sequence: TGTGCCAGCAGGGCCCCGGGGGACAATGAGCAGTTCTTC. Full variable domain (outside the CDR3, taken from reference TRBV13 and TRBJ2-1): AAGVIQSPRHLIKEKRETATLKCYPIPRHDTVYWYQQGPGQDPQFLISFYEKMQSDKGSIPDRFSAQQFSDYHSELNMSSLELGDSALYFCASRAPGDNEQFFGPGTRLTVL.

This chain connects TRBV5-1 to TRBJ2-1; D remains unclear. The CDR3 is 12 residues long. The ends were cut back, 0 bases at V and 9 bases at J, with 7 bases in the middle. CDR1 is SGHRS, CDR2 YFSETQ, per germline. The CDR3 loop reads CASSLGSGEQFF. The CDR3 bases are TGCGCCAGCAGCTTGGGATCGGGTGAGCAGTTCTTC.

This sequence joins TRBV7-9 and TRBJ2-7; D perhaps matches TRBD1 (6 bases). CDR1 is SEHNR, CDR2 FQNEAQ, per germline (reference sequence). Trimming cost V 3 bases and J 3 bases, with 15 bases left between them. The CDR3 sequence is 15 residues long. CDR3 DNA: TGTGCCAGCAGCTTCGGTCAGGGGACCCTCTACGAGCAGTACTTC. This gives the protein CASSFGQGTLYEQYF.

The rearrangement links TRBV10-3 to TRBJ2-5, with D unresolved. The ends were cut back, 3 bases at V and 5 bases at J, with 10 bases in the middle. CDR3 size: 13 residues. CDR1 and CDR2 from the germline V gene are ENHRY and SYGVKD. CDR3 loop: CAISDPIGETQYF. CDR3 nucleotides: TGTGCCATCAGTGACCCAATCGGGGAGACCCAGTACTTC.

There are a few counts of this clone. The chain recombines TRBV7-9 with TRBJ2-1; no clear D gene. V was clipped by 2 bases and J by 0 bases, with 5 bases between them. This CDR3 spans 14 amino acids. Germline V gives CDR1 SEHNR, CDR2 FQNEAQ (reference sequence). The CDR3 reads CASSLYSSYNEQFF. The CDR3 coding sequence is TGTGCCAGCAGCTTATACAGCTCCTACAATGAGCAGTTCTTC.

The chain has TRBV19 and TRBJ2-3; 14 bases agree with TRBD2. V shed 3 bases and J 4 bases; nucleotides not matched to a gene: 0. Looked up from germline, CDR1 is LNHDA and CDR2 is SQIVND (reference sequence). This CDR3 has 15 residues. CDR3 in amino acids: CASSMTSGGADTQYF. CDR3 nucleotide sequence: TGTGCCAGTAGTATGACTAGCGGGGGGGCAGATACGCAGTATTTT.

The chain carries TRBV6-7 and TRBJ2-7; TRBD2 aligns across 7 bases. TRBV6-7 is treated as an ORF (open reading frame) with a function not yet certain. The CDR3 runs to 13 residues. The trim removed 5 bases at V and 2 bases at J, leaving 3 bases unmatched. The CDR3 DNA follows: TGTGCCAGCAGTACGGGACTACCCTACGAGCAGTACTTC. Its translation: CASSTGLPYEQYF.

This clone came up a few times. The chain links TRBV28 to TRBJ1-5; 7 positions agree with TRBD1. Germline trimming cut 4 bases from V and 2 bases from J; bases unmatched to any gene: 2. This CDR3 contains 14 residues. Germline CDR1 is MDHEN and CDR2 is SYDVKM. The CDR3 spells CASSYRGRNQPQHF. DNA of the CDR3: TGTGCCAGCAGTTACAGGGGTCGCAATCAGCCCCAGCATTTT.

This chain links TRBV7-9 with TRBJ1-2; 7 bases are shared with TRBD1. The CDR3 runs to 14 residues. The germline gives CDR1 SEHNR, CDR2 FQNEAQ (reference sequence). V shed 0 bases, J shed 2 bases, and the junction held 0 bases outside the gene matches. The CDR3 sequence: CASSLAGQNYGYTF. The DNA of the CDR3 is TGTGCCAGCAGCTTAGCGGGACAGAACTATGGCTACACCTTC.

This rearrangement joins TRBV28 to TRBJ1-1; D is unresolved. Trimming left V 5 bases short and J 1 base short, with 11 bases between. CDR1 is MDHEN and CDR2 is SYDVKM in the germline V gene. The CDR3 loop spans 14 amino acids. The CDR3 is CASSLVTANTEAFF. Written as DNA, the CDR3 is TGTGCCAGCAGTCTCGTTACAGCGAACACTGAAGCTTTCTTT.

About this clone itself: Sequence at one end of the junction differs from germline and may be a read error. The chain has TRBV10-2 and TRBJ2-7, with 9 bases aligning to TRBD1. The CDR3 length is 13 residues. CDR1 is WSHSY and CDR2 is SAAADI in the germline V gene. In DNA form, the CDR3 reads TGCGCCACCAGTAGGGGACAGGGCTACGAGCAGTACTTC. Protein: CATSRGQGYEQYF.

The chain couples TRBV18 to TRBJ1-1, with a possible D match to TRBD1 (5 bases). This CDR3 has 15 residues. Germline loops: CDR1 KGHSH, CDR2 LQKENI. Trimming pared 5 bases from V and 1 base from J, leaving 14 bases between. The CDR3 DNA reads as TGTGCCAGCTCAAGTTCAGGGAGGTCGAACACTGAAGCTTTCTTT. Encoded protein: CASSSSGRSNTEAFF.

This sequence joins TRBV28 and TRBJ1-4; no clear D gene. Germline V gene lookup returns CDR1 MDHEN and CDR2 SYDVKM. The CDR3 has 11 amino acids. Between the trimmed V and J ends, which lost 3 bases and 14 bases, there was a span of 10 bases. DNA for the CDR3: TGTGCCAGCAGTTTGGACGGGATCCTGTTTTTT. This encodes CASSLDGILFF.

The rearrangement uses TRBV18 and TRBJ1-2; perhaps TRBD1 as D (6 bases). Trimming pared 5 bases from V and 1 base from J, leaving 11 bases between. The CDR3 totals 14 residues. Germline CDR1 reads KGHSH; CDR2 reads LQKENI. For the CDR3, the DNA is TGTGCCAGCTCAATACAGGGTAATAACTATGGCTACACCTTC. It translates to CASSIQGNNYGYTF.

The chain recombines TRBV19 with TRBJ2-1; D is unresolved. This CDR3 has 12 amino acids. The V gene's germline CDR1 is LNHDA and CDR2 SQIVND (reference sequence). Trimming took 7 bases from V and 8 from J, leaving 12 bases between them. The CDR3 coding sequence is TGTGCCAGTACGAGTTCGCACCATGAGCAGTTCTTC. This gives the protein CASTSSHHEQFF.

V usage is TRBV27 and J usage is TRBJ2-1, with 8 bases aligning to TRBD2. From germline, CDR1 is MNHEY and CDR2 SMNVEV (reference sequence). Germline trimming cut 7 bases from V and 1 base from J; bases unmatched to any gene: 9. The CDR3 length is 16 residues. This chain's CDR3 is CASNQIGGASYNEQFF. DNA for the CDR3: TGTGCCAGCAACCAAATCGGGGGGGCTTCCTACAATGAGCAGTTCTTC.

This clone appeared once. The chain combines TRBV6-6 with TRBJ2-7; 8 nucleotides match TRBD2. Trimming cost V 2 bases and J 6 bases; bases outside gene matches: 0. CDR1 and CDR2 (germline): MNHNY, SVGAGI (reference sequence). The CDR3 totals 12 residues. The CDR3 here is CASSYAGGEQYF. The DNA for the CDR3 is TGTGCCAGCAGTTACGCGGGGGGCGAGCAGTACTTC.

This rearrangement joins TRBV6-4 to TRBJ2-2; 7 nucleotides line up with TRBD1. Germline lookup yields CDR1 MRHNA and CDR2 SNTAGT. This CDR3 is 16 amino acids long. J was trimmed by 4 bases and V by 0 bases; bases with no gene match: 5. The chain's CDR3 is CASSDSHRGSTGELFF. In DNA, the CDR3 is TGTGCCAGCAGTGACTCCCACAGGGGATCCACCGGGGAGCTGTTTTTT.

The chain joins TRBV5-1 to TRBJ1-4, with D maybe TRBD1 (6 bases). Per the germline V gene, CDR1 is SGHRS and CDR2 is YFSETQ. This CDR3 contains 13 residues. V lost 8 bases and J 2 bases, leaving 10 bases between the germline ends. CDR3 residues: CARQGLTNEKLFF. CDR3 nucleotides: TGCGCCAGACAGGGTCTGACTAATGAAAAACTGTTTTTT.

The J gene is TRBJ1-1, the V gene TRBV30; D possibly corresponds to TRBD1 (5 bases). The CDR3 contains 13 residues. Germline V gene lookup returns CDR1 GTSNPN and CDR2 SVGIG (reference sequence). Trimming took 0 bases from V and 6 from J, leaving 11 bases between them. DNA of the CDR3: TGTGCCTGGAGTGTTTGGGGGGGGTCTGAAGCTTTCTTT. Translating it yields CAWSVWGGSEAFF.

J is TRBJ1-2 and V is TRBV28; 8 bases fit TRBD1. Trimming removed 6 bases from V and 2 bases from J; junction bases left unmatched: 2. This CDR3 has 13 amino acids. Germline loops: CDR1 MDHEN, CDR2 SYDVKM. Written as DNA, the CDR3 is TGTGCCAGCAGCCGACAGGGGAACTATGGCTACACCTTC. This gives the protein CASSRQGNYGYTF.

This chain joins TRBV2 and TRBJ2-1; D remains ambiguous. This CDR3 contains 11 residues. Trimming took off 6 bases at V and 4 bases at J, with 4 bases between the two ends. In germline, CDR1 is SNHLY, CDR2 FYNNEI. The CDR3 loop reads CASSQYNEQFF. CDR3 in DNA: TGTGCCAGCAGCCAGTACAATGAGCAGTTCTTC.